These T cell receptor beta chains were read from a single sample in a study of cytomegalovirus exposure and HLA in healthy donors. Generated by immunoSEQ multiplex PCR, the TCRdb table keeps only in-frame clones and is missing some. The repertoire includes approximately 120,000 clones, less than 70% of them detected once, and about 5.5% sits in the top ten. The sample consisted of PBMCs. The receptors were sampled from a woman in her sixties or seventies in good health and CMV-seropositive. Both conserved end residues are part of each CDR3. The D gene is left open where the match is weak.

D	V	J	CDR3
-	TRBV5-1	TRBJ1-1	CASSFGGATEAFF
-	TRBV6-1	TRBJ1-2	CASSGINYGYTF
-	TRBV29-1	TRBJ1-2	CSVEANYGYTF
TRBD1	TRBV2	TRBJ1-4	CASSAPLTGGTNEKLFF
-	TRBV30	TRBJ2-4	CAWTQGVAKNIQYF
-	TRBV7-6	TRBJ2-1	CASSLPGRDYNEQFF
-	TRBV5-4	TRBJ2-5	CASSPSRAVETQYF
-	TRBV27	TRBJ2-5	CASSSAGTGETQYF
TRBD2	TRBV4-1	TRBJ2-5	CASSQDAGGRVGETQYF
-	TRBV18	TRBJ1-3	CASSPWTVSGNTIYF
TRBD1	TRBV10-3	TRBJ1-2	CAIMPGQGNYGYTF
TRBD1	TRBV11-2	TRBJ2-7	CASSLGGQGVYEQYF
TRBD1	TRBV19	TRBJ2-7	CASSRKTGQGVHEQYF
TRBD2	TRBV4-2	TRBJ2-5	CASSQELTRGGLETQYF
TRBD1	TRBV7-6	TRBJ1-3	CASSPDRGSGNTIYF
-	TRBV7-2	TRBJ2-7	CASSLGRTYEQYF
TRBD1	TRBV6-1	TRBJ1-1	CASSSDRGIEAFF
TRBD1	TRBV18	TRBJ1-2	CASSPEQGRYGYTF
TRBD1	TRBV4-1	TRBJ1-1	CASQPIQGANMNTEAFF
-	TRBV30	TRBJ2-2	CAWSARLVAGELFF
-	TRBV29-1	TRBJ2-1	CSVGTGRLQGTQFF
-	TRBV7-9	TRBJ1-2	CASSAQGPRYGYTF
-	TRBV5-1	TRBJ2-5	CASSLLWGPEETQYF
-	TRBV7-8	TRBJ1-5	CASSFGRGTGPQHF
TRBD1	TRBV30	TRBJ1-2	CALDHLRGMFGYTF
TRBD1	TRBV6-5	TRBJ2-7	CASSRTGGLDEQYF
TRBD2	TRBV9	TRBJ2-3	CASSVGTSGGLDTQYF
TRBD2	TRBV7-2	TRBJ2-7	CASSSRTSGGQREQYF
-	TRBV28	TRBJ1-2	CASSFRDGYTF
-	TRBV5-8	TRBJ2-7	CASSLAGAGAYEQYF
TRBD1	TRBV15	TRBJ2-3	CATSRWDRGEGDTQYF
-	TRBV7-2	TRBJ1-4	CASSLQGLGEKLFF
-	TRBV2	TRBJ1-1	CASSGRAGGGNTEAFF
TRBD1	TRBV30	TRBJ1-2	CAWSPTGYSYGYTF
-	TRBV7-9	TRBJ2-5	CATSVGGASRETQYF
TRBD1	TRBV6-1	TRBJ2-5	CASSPDRGGRGTQYF
-	TRBV14	TRBJ1-1	CASSRFRSGTEAFF
-	TRBV6-5	TRBJ2-3	CASSLARGAGTDTQYF
TRBD1	TRBV10-3	TRBJ1-2	CATRDRENYGYTF
TRBD2	TRBV7-9	TRBJ2-5	CATRASGGLGETQYF
TRBD2	TRBV4-2	TRBJ2-1	CASSPGTSGGLSSYNEQFF
-	TRBV7-2	TRBJ1-3	CASSRQQTSGNTIYF
-	TRBV5-1	TRBJ1-4	CASSLDRANEKLFF
TRBD1	TRBV7-6	TRBJ1-2	CASSLGQGAGYGYTF
TRBD2	TRBV5-1	TRBJ2-2	CASSLGGGSNTGELFF
-	TRBV2	TRBJ1-5	CASSPDGQYNQPQHF
-	TRBV6-4	TRBJ2-1	CASSAGIEQFF
TRBD1	TRBV28	TRBJ1-1	CASSRQGGMNTEAFF
TRBD1	TRBV7-2	TRBJ1-4	CASSTGAGELFF
-	TRBV7-2	TRBJ2-6	CASSPIPSGANVLTF
-	TRBV5-1	TRBJ1-2	CASSREADGLYGYTF
TRBD1	TRBV7-9	TRBJ2-7	CASSAQGKGEQYF
TRBD2	TRBV29-1	TRBJ2-1	CSVEGGLAGDEQFF
-	TRBV10-3	TRBJ1-1	CAISPSRDTAFF
-	TRBV6-6	TRBJ1-2	CASSYPSGQVYGYTF